This entry concerns a single TCR beta chain. Its antigen is as yet unknown. TCRdb analysed the reads with MiXCR anew, one entry per CDR3 protein. The data show nearly 450,000 distinct CDR3 sequences, about 33% seen once. The V end lost 0 bases, the J end lost 0 bases, and 9 bases lay between the germline ends. The CDR3 loop spans 16 amino acids. From germline, CDR1 is MDHEN and CDR2 SYDVKM. These data are taken from a study of T cell repertoires in cytomegalovirus infection. On the study more broadly: Public TCR beta signatures were indicative of both CMV infection and a matching HLA type. Findings of the study overall: Within the response measured ex vivo, HLA-C-restricted CMV-specific TCR beta clonotypes were dominant. Cumulative frequency of public TCR beta families picked out carriers of CMV plus the relevant HLA.

The chain is built from TRBV28 and TRBJ1-3; D is unclear. This receptor was obtained from a human donor in good health (CMV status not recorded). Some clones in this sample may be carry-over from other donors' samples. The sample taken for sequencing was PBMCs. CDR3 coding DNA: TGTGCCAGCAGTTTATGGGCGGAATTCTCTGGAAACACCATATATTTT. Translation: CASSLWAEFSGNTIYF.